The 7 T cell receptor beta chains below all came from one sample that was sequenced in a study of T cell changes during pregnancy in multiple sclerosis. Sequencing was performed with immunoSEQ multiplex PCR; in TCRdb, only in-frame clones are kept and a portion is missing. This sample has tens of thousands of clones; 90% to 95% occur once, and the top ten carry roughly 5%. Material: CD8+ T cells from peripheral blood mononuclear cells, obtained before pregnancy. These receptors came from a female donor with multiple sclerosis, enrolled in a pregnancy study.

In this sample, this clone turned up once. The CDR3 spells CASSQVMRSQETQYF. CDR3 in DNA: TGCGCCAGCAGCCAAGTGATGCGGAGTCAAGAGACCCAGTACTTC. The rearrangement links TRBV4-1 to TRBJ2-5; D gene uncertain. The V end was cut by 1 base, the J end by 2 bases, with 11 bases between. This CDR3 is built from 15 residues. CDR1 is MGHRA, CDR2 YSYEKL, per germline.

V and J are TRBV13 and TRBJ2-7; D is possibly TRBD2 (6 bases). Trimming pared 5 bases from V and 7 bases from J, leaving 15 bases between. Germline loops: CDR1 PRHDT, CDR2 FYEKMQ (reference sequence). The CDR3 contains 13 residues. The CDR3 bases are TGTGCCAGCAGCGGGGGGACTGGCCTGGAGCAGTACTTC. It encodes CASSGGTGLEQYF.

The J gene is TRBJ1-1, the V gene TRBV11-2; D gene uncertain. This CDR3 has 13 residues. CDR1 and CDR2 from the germline V gene are SGHAT and FQNNGV. The V end lost 1 base, the J end lost 8 bases, and 11 bases lay between the germline ends. The CDR3 reads CASSLGPGREAFF. CDR3 DNA sequence: TGTGCCAGCAGCTTAGGGCCGGGGAGAGAAGCTTTCTTT.

The chain joins TRBV5-1 to TRBJ2-7; maybe TRBD2 (5 bases). Looked up from germline, CDR1 is SGHRS and CDR2 is YFSETQ. The CDR3 totals 11 residues. Trimming left V 2 bases short and J 5 bases short, with 5 bases between. For the CDR3, the DNA is TGCGCCAGCAGCTTCGGGGACGAGCAGTACTTC. Its translation is CASSFGDEQYF.

The V call is TRBV27, the J call TRBJ2-7; tentative D call: TRBD2 (5 bases). Trimming left V 7 bases short and J 2 bases short, with 15 bases between. The CDR3 runs to 14 residues. CDR1 is MNHEY and CDR2 is SMNVEV in the germline V gene (reference sequence). DNA for the CDR3: TGTGCCAGCAAACGTGACGGGGATCCCTACGAGCAGTACTTC. Its protein is CASKRDGDPYEQYF.

This clone has a single count. The CDR3: CAWSQGSTDTQYF. The DNA of the CDR3 is TGTGCCTGGAGTCAGGGAAGCACAGATACGCAGTATTTT. The rearrangement links TRBV30 to TRBJ2-3, with a weak D call TRBD1 (5 bases). The CDR3 extends over 13 amino acids. Per the germline V gene, CDR1 is GTSNPN and CDR2 is SVGIG (reference sequence). The V and J ends lost 2 bases and 0 bases respectively, with 6 bases between them.

J is TRBJ1-5 and V is TRBV16, with D possibly TRBD1 on 6 matching bases. Trimming took off 2 bases at V and 3 bases at J, with 11 bases between the two ends. The CDR3 runs 15 residues. Germline CDR1 and CDR2: KGHSY and FQNENV. The chain's CDR3 is CASSQGAGDNQPQHF. The CDR3 DNA sequence: TGTGCCAGCAGCCAAGGGGCAGGGGACAATCAGCCCCAGCATTTT. The entire variable domain, with the rest obtained from reference TRBV16 and TRBJ1-5, is as follows: GEEVAQTPKHLVRGEGQKAKLYCAPIKGHSYVFWYQQVLKNEFKFLISFQNENVFDETGMPKERFSAKCLPNSPCSLEIQATKLEDSAVYFCASSQGAGDNQPQHFGDGTRLSIL.